These 32 T cell receptor beta chains were sequenced from one sample in a study of OX40 agonist ivuxolimab in advanced cancers. TCRdb's copy holds only in-frame clones and misses some; the assay was immunoSEQ multiplex PCR. The data show some 100,000 clones, over 75% seen once. The material was CD4+ or CD8+ T cells sorted from blood, obtained in a trial of the OX40 agonist ivuxolimab. All receptors come from an adult with an advanced solid tumor such as melanoma, head and neck, liver or kidney cancer.

This chain joins TRBV10-3 and TRBJ2-5; TRBD2 matches at 7 bases. V lost 8 bases, J lost 5 bases, and 8 bases stayed unmatched. Looked up from germline, CDR1 is ENHRY and CDR2 is SYGVKD. This CDR3 spans 13 amino acids. The CDR3 loop reads CAIAAGVRETQYF. CDR3 nucleotide sequence: TGTGCCATCGCCGCGGGAGTTCGGGAGACCCAGTACTTC.

The rearrangement joins TRBV6-1 to TRBJ2-5, with D perhaps matching TRBD2 (6 bases). There are 14 residues in the CDR3. Germline CDR1 reads MNHNS; CDR2 reads SASEGT. Trimming removed 0 bases at V and 7 bases at J, with 12 bases between. DNA for the CDR3: TGTGCCAGCAGTGAAGCGGAGGGGCGAGTGACCCAGTACTTC. This translates into CASSEAEGRVTQYF.

The chain carries TRBV6-5 and TRBJ2-5; D possibly uses TRBD1 or TRBD2 (5 bases each). From germline, CDR1 is MNHEY and CDR2 SVGAGI. This CDR3 comprises 15 residues. The V gene lost 2 bases and the J gene lost 2 bases, with 12 bases spanning the gap. CDR3 sequence (DNA): TGTGCCAGCAGTTACGGCCGGGACGGGCAAGAGACCCAGTACTTC. It yields the protein CASSYGRDGQETQYF.

V and J are TRBV7-9 and TRBJ1-3; TRBD1 agrees at 10 bases. CDR3 length: 15 residues. CDR1 is SEHNR and CDR2 is FQNEAQ in the germline V gene (reference sequence). Trimming removed 6 bases from V and 4 bases from J; junction bases left unmatched: 6. The DNA for the CDR3 is TGTGCCAGCAGTCCAGAGGGACAGGGGGGAAACACCATATATTTT. Encoded protein: CASSPEGQGGNTIYF. Full variable domain (rest looked up from reference TRBV7-9 and TRBJ1-3): DTGVSQNPRHKITKRGQNVTFRCDPISEHNRLYWYRQTLGQGPEFLTYFQNEAQLEKSRLLSDRFSAERPKGSFSTLEIQRTEQGDSAMYLCASSPEGQGGNTIYFGEGSWLTVV.

This clone was recorded a few times. This sequence joins TRBV5-4 and TRBJ2-7; D may be TRBD1 (5 bases). CDR1 is SGHNT, CDR2 YYREEE, per germline (reference sequence). This CDR3 contains 13 residues. Trimming removed 2 bases from V and 7 bases from J, with 13 bases in between. The DNA of the CDR3 is TGTGCCAGCAGCTTAGACCAGGGTGGGGAGCAGTACTTC. Translation: CASSLDQGGEQYF.

V and J are TRBV9 and TRBJ1-4; 7 nucleotides align to TRBD1. Looked up from germline, CDR1 is SGDLS and CDR2 is YYNGEE. Losses at the gene ends were 0 bases for V and 7 bases for J; bases not matched to a gene: 9. CDR3 length: 16 amino acids. The CDR3 DNA follows: TGTGCCAGCAGCGTAGGGTCAAGGGGGCGGTTTGAAAAACTGTTTTTT. Amino acids: CASSVGSRGRFEKLFF.

CDR3 in amino acids: CASSPLRSGGELFF. The CDR3 nucleotides read TGTGCCAGCTCACCTTTGCGGAGCGGCGGGGAGCTGTTTTTT. The V and J genes are TRBV18 and TRBJ2-2; D perhaps matches TRBD2 (5 bases). The germline gives CDR1 KGHSH, CDR2 LQKENI. This CDR3 is 14 amino acids long. Trimming cost V 3 bases and J 7 bases, with 12 bases left between them.

The V call is TRBV2, the J call TRBJ1-1, with D tentatively TRBD1 (6 bases). CDR1 is SNHLY, CDR2 FYNNEI, per germline. CDR3 length equals 15 residues. Deletions cut 2 bases from V and 1 base from J, with 11 bases between. CDR3 nucleotide sequence: TGTGCCAGCAGTGAATGGGGGGGGGCGAACACTGAAGCTTTCTTT. Translated: CASSEWGGANTEAFF.

The chain combines TRBV30 with TRBJ2-1; 11 nucleotides align to TRBD2. V gave up 3 bases and J gave up 8 bases; unmatched junction bases: 12. The CDR3 consists of 16 residues. CDR1 is GTSNPN and CDR2 is SVGIG in the germline V gene (reference sequence). CDR3 amino acids: CAWSGLAGGRSHEQFF. CDR3 nucleotide sequence: TGTGCCTGGAGCGGTTTAGCGGGGGGGCGATCGCATGAGCAGTTCTTC.

The V and J genes are TRBV28 and TRBJ1-1; weak D call: TRBD1 (6 bases). V lost 3 bases and J lost 1, with 12 bases in between. Germline V gene lookup returns CDR1 MDHEN and CDR2 SYDVKM. This CDR3 has 15 residues. CDR3 DNA: TGTGCCAGCAGTTTTTTGGGGGCTGGGAACACTGAAGCTTTCTTT. Translated, it gives CASSFLGAGNTEAFF.

This clone was seen more than once but under ten times. The rearrangement joins TRBV5-4 to TRBJ2-6; possibly TRBD1 or TRBD2 for D (5 bases each). Germline V gene lookup returns CDR1 SGHNT and CDR2 YYREEE (reference sequence). CDR3 size: 17 residues. V shed 4 bases and J shed 4 bases, with 18 bases lying between them. The CDR3 nucleotides are TGTGCCAGCAGCGATCTATCCGGGGCCGGGGGGGCCAACGTCCTGACTTTC. Protein product: CASSDLSGAGGANVLTF.

This sequence joins TRBV13 and TRBJ2-7; tentative D call: TRBD1 (6 bases). The CDR3 sequence is 12 residues long. Trimming stripped 10 bases from V and 4 bases from J, with 14 bases between. CDR1 is PRHDT and CDR2 is FYEKMQ in the germline V gene (reference sequence). CDR3 bases: TGTGCCACCGGGCAGGGGCGTTACGAGCAGTACTTC. Its translation: CATGQGRYEQYF.

The rearrangement joins TRBV27 to TRBJ1-5; TRBD1 is a possible D gene (6 bases). CDR1 is MNHEY, CDR2 SMNVEV, per germline (reference sequence). The CDR3 contains 17 residues. V lost 3 bases to trimming and J lost 3 bases, with 18 bases between them. The CDR3 here is CASSFSSGAAYNQPQHF. As DNA, the CDR3 is TGTGCCAGCAGTTTTTCGTCGGGGGCGGCCTACAATCAGCCCCAGCATTTT.

The chain is built from TRBV30 and TRBJ2-3, with 8 bases matching TRBD2. V lost 8 bases and J lost 5; bases outside the gene matches: 9. This CDR3 spans 13 amino acids. From germline, CDR1 is GTSNPN and CDR2 SVGIG (reference sequence). The CDR3 spells CALYAGGKDTQYF. Written as DNA, the CDR3 is TGTGCCCTCTACGCGGGGGGCAAAGATACGCAGTATTTT.

The chain combines TRBV30 with TRBJ1-4; D remains unclear. Per germline, CDR1 GTSNPN and CDR2 SVGIG (reference sequence). Trimming cost V 0 bases and J 14 bases, with 10 bases left between them. The CDR3 spans 11 residues. The CDR3 sequence: CAWSVGDPLFF. CDR3 DNA sequence: TGTGCCTGGAGTGTAGGAGATCCGCTGTTTTTT.

The V call is TRBV11-2, the J call TRBJ2-2; either TRBD1 or TRBD2 may supply D (6 bases each). V dropped 4 bases and J dropped 7 bases, with 16 bases sitting between them. Germline CDR1 is SGHAT and CDR2 is FQNNGV. There are 15 residues in the CDR3. CDR3 sequence: CASSSSGGPIGELFF. CDR3 coding DNA: TGTGCCAGCAGCTCTTCTGGGGGGCCGATCGGGGAGCTGTTTTTT.

This sequence joins TRBV6-1 and TRBJ1-5; TRBD1 might be the D (5 bases). Germline CDR1 is MNHNS and CDR2 is SASEGT. CDR3 size: 13 residues. Trimming took 7 bases from V and 0 from J, leaving 7 bases between them. The CDR3 reads CASTDSSNQPQHF. In nucleotides, the CDR3 is TGTGCCAGCACCGACAGTAGCAATCAGCCCCAGCATTTT.

The chain employs TRBV7-9 and TRBJ2-3; D gene uncertain. The CDR3 loop spans 11 amino acids. Trimming pared 7 bases from V and 2 bases from J, leaving 4 bases between. Germline V gene lookup returns CDR1 SEHNR and CDR2 FQNEAQ (reference sequence). CDR3 region: CASTFTDTQYF. As DNA, the CDR3 is TGTGCCAGCACCTTCACAGATACGCAGTATTTT.

The chain is built from TRBV9 and TRBJ2-3; 9 positions agree with TRBD1. The ends lost 3 bases at V and 0 bases at J; junction bases unmatched: 14. CDR1 and CDR2 from the germline V gene are SGDLS and YYNGEE. CDR3 length: 19 residues. The CDR3 protein is CASSARQGGSLSSTDTQYF. The CDR3 DNA follows: TGTGCCAGCAGCGCCCGACAGGGGGGGTCCCTATCTAGCACAGATACGCAGTATTTT.

This chain uses TRBV29-1 with TRBJ2-2, with D perhaps TRBD2 (6 bases). Trimming shortened V by 4 bases and J by 3 bases, and 12 bases separated the two germline ends. Germline lookup yields CDR1 SQVTM and CDR2 ANQGSEA. The CDR3 length is 14 residues. In DNA, the CDR3 is TGCAGCGTTGCACGCGGGGTAGACACCGGGGAGCTGTTTTTT. This codes for CSVARGVDTGELFF.

The chain joins TRBV18 to TRBJ2-5, with D unclear. Deletions cut 5 bases from V and 1 base from J, with 5 bases between. CDR1 KGHSH and CDR2 LQKENI come from the germline V gene. This CDR3 contains 12 residues. CDR3 DNA: TGTGCCAGCTCATCCCTCCAAGAGACCCAGTACTTC. It codes for CASSSLQETQYF.

In nucleotides, the CDR3 is TGCAGCGTTACGAGAGGGAGGGCGACTGAAGCTTTCTTT. The encoded protein is CSVTRGRATEAFF. The chain couples TRBV29-1 to TRBJ1-1; no clear D gene. The V end lost 5 bases, the J end lost 5 bases, and 15 bases lay between the germline ends. This CDR3 contains 13 residues. Germline CDR1 SQVTM, CDR2 ANQGSEA.

V usage is TRBV27 and J usage is TRBJ1-6; TRBD1 aligns across 8 bases. The CDR3 contains 15 residues. Germline loops: CDR1 MNHEY, CDR2 SMNVEV (reference sequence). The V segment lost 6 bases and the J segment 6 bases; nucleotides outside the gene matches: 7. CDR3 region: CASSLTGTGNSPLHF. CDR3 DNA: TGTGCCAGCAGCCTTACCGGGACAGGTAATTCACCCCTCCACTTT.

The chain couples TRBV11-2 to TRBJ1-6; 9 bases align to TRBD1. Germline CDR1 SGHAT, CDR2 FQNNGV. Trimming cost V 5 bases and J 10 bases; bases outside gene matches: 9. The CDR3 spans 15 residues. The CDR3 bases are TGTGCCAGCAGCCCCCCGGGACAGGGAACCTCACCCCTCCACTTT. It translates to CASSPPGQGTSPLHF.

This clone was detected only once. The chain links TRBV9 to TRBJ2-3; D ambiguous. Germline V gene sequence: CDR1 SGDLS, CDR2 YYNGEE. V lost 0 bases and J lost 4, with 15 bases in between. The CDR3 sequence is 16 residues long. The CDR3 region is CASSVGDGRLADTQYF. The CDR3 DNA reads TGTGCCAGCAGCGTAGGTGATGGGCGGTTGGCAGATACGCAGTATTTT.

The chain combines TRBV5-5 with TRBJ2-1; TRBD2 aligns across 8 bases. This CDR3 region has 17 residues. Germline V lookup: CDR1 SGHKS, CDR2 YYEKEE (reference sequence). After removal of 4 bases from V and 8 bases from J, the junction contained 17 bases not matched to a gene. The CDR3 spells CASSPVALAGRFYEQFF. CDR3 DNA sequence: TGTGCCAGCAGCCCGGTGGCGCTAGCGGGCCGCTTTTATGAGCAGTTCTTC.

V is TRBV2 and J is TRBJ1-2, with D uncertain. The CDR3 is 13 amino acids. Germline V gives CDR1 SNHLY, CDR2 FYNNEI. V lost 7 bases and J 2 bases, leaving 11 bases between the germline ends. This chain's CDR3 is CASTRTLNYGYTF. The CDR3 DNA reads as TGTGCCAGCACCAGGACTCTCAACTATGGCTACACCTTC. The full variable domain, its missing parts supplied by reference TRBV2 and TRBJ1-2, is EPEVTQTPSHQVTQMGQEVILRCVPISNHLYFYWYRQILGQKVEFLVSFYNNEISEKSEIFDDQFSVERPDGSNFTLKIRSTKLEDSAMYFCASTRTLNYGYTFGSGTRLTVV.

The genes are TRBV10-3 and TRBJ1-3; TRBD1 agrees at 7 bases. The J segment lost 2 bases and the V segment lost 11 bases, leaving 6 bases of the junction unmatched. This CDR3 is 13 amino acids long. Per the germline V gene, CDR1 is ENHRY and CDR2 is SYGVKD. CDR3 residues: CAATGTAGNTIYF. CDR3 DNA: TGTGCCGCAACCGGGACAGCTGGAAACACCATATATTTT.

A single count supports this clone. This sequence joins TRBV6-1 and TRBJ2-4; 9 bases line up with TRBD1. J was trimmed by 7 bases and V by 6 bases; bases with no gene match: 4. Germline loops: CDR1 MNHNS, CDR2 SASEGT. CDR3 length equals 13 residues. CDR3 protein: CASRRTGVNIQYF. CDR3 bases: TGTGCCAGCAGAAGGACAGGGGTGAACATTCAGTACTTC.

CDR3: CASSLVSGITGELFF. The CDR3 DNA reads TGTGCCAGCAGCTTAGTGTCAGGGATAACCGGGGAGCTGTTTTTT. This sequence joins TRBV11-3 and TRBJ2-2; D might be TRBD1 (5 bases). Germline V CDR1 and CDR2: SGHNT, YENEEA. The CDR3 covers 15 residues. V gave up 1 base and J gave up 5 bases, with 11 bases separating them. The full variable domain, its missing parts supplied by reference TRBV11-3 and TRBJ2-2, is EAGVVQSPRYKIIEKKQPVAFWCNPISGHNTLYWYLQNLGQGPELLIRYENEEAVDDSQLPKDRFSAERLKGVDSTLKIQPAELGDSAVYLCASSLVSGITGELFFGEGSRLTVL.

The gene calls are TRBV28 and TRBJ2-2, with a possible D match to TRBD1 (5 bases). The CDR3 sequence is 16 residues long. CDR1 and CDR2 (germline): MDHEN, SYDVKM. The V end was cut by 0 bases, the J end by 4 bases, with 12 bases between. The CDR3 DNA reads as TGTGCCAGCAGTTTATGGGGGCCGGGTAGCACCGGGGAGCTGTTTTTT. As protein: CASSLWGPGSTGELFF. Combining the CDR3 with reference TRBV28 and TRBJ2-2 gives the whole variable domain DVKVTQSSRYLVKRTGEKVFLECVQDMDHENMFWYRQDPGLGLRLIYFSYDVKMKEKGDIPEGYSVSREKKERFSLILESASTNQTSMYLCASSLWGPGSTGELFFGEGSRLTVL.

The V gene is TRBV6-8, the J gene TRBJ2-2, with no clear D. This CDR3 comprises 16 residues. CDR1 is MNHGY and CDR2 is SAAAGT in the germline V gene. V lost 6 bases, J lost 6 bases, and 20 bases lay in between. The CDR3 bases are TGTGCCAGCAGCTCTGACACCAAGTTATTTGCCGGGGAGCTGTTTTTT. Its protein is CASSSDTKLFAGELFF.